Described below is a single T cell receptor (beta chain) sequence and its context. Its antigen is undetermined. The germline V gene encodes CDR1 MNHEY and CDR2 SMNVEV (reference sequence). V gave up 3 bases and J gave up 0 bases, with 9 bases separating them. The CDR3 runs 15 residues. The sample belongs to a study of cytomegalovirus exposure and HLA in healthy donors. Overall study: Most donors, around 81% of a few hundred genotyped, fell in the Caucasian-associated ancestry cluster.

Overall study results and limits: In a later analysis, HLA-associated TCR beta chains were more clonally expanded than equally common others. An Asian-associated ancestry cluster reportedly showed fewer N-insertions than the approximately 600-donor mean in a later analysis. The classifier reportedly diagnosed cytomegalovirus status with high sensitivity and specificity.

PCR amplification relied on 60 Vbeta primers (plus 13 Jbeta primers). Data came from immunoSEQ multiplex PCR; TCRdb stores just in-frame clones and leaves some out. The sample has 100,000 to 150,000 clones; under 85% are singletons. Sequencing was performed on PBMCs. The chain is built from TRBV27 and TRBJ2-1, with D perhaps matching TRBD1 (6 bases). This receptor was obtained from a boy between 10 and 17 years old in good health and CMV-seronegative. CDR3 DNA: TGTGCCAGCAGTTTGGGGGCGCCCTCCTACAATGAGCAGTTCTTC. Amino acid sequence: CASSLGAPSYNEQFF.